The T cell receptor beta chain described here comes from a study of blood T cell repertoires in COVID-19. Profiling relied on immunoSEQ multiplex PCR, and the TCRdb table lists in-frame clones only, not all of them. This sample has around 700,000 clones, with about nine tenths found just once. J gave up 8 bases and V 3 bases, and 3 bases lay outside the gene matches. Germline assignment: CDR1 MGHRA and CDR2 YSYEKL. The CDR3 extends over 14 amino acids. V is TRBV4-1 and J is TRBJ1-6; 8 nucleotides line up with TRBD1. Material: peripheral blood. This clonotype originated in a woman younger than 30 with acute or convalescent COVID-19. CDR3 bases: TGCGCCAGCAGCCAGGGGACAGGTGATTCACCCCTCCACTTT. As protein: CASSQGTGDSPLHF.